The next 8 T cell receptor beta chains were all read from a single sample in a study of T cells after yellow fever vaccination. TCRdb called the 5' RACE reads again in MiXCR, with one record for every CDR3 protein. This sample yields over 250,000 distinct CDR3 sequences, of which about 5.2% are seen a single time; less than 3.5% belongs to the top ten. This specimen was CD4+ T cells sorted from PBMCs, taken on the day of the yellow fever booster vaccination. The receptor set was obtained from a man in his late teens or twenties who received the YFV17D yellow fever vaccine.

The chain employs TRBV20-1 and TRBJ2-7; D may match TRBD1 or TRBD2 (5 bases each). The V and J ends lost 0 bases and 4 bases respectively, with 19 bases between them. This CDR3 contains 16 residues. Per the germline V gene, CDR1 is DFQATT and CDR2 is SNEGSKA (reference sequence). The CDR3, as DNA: TGCAGTGCTAGAGATTTGGTGGGGAGACAGAGATACGAGCAGTACTTC. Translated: CSARDLVGRQRYEQYF.

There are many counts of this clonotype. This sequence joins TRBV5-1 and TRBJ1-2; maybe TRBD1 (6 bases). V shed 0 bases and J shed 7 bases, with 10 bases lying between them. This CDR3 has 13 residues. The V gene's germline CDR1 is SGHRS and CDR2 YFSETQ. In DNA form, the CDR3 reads TGCGCCAGCAGCTTGGACGGGGGCTCTGGCTACACCTTC. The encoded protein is CASSLDGGSGYTF.

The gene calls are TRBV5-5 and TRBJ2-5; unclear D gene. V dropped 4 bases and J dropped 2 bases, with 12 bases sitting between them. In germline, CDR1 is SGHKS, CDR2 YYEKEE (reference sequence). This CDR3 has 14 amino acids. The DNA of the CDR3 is TGTGCCAGCAGCGGGCAGACATTTCAAGAGACCCAGTACTTC. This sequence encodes CASSGQTFQETQYF.

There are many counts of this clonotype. The CDR3 spells CASRFRPGELFF. CDR3 coding DNA: TGTGCCAGCAGATTCCGGCCCGGGGAGCTGTTTTTT. The V call is TRBV12-3 or TRBV12-4, the J call TRBJ2-2; no clear D gene. The CDR3 has 12 amino acids. V dropped 6 bases and J dropped 6 bases, with 8 bases sitting between them.

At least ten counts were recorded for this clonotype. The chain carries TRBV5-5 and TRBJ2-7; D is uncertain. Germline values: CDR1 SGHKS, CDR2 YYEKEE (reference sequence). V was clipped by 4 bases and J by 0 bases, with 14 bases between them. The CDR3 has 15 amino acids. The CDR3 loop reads CASSPDPRTSYEQYV. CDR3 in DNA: TGTGCCAGCAGCCCAGATCCACGGACCTCCTACGAGCAGTACGTC.

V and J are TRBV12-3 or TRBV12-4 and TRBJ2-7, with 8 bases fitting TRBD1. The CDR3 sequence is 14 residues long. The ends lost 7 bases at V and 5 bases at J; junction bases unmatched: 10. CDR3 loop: CASKPRAGGNEQYF. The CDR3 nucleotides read TGTGCCAGCAAACCCCGGGCAGGGGGCAACGAGCAGTACTTC.

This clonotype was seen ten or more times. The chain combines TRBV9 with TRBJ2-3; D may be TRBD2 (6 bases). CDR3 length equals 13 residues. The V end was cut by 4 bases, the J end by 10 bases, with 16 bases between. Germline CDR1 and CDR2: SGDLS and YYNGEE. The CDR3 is CASSSLRGRSQYF. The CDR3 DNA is TGTGCCAGCAGCTCCCTGCGGGGTCGGTCGCAGTATTTT. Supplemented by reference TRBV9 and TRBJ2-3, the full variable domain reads DSGVTQTPKHLITATGQRVTLRCSPRSGDLSVYWYQQSLDQGLQFLIQYYNGEERAKGNILERFSAQQFPDLHSELNLSSLELGDSALYFCASSSLRGRSQYFGPGTRLTVL.

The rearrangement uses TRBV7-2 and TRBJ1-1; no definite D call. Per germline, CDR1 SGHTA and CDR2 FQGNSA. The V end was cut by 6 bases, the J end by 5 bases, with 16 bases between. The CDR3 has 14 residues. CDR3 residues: CASRSSAVATEAFF. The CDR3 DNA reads TGTGCCAGCAGATCTAGTGCGGTGGCGACTGAAGCTTTCTTT. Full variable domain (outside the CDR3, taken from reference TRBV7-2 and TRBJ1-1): GAGVSQSPSNKVTEKGKDVELRCDPISGHTALYWYRQSLGQGLEFLIYFQGNSAPDKSGLPSDRFSAERTGGSVSTLTIQRTQQEDSAVYLCASRSSAVATEAFFGQGTRLTVV.